This T cell receptor beta chain was retrieved from a study of neurological immune-mediated disorders. This clonotype appeared many times. Its antigen is unidentified. Study-wide points: Whereas HTLV-1-associated myelopathy showed the most TCR clonal expansion, multiple sclerosis showed the least, with levels below those of healthy controls.

Every sequencing run drew on 15-18 subjects and yielded over 160 million TCR-beta sequences. TCRdb re-analysed the 5' RACE reads in MiXCR, keeping a single row per CDR3 protein. The data show about 19,000 distinct CDR3 sequences, 2.6% seen once. Trimming cost V 6 bases and J 2 bases; bases outside gene matches: 8. CDR1 ENHRY and CDR2 SYGVKD come from the germline V gene. The CDR3 loop spans 17 amino acids. V is TRBV10-3 and J is TRBJ2-3, with TRBD2 matching 13 bases. This TCR came from a woman between 18 and 29 years old with multiple sclerosis. Sequenced sample: PBMCs. CDR3 sequence reads: CAIREGLAGLITDTQYF. The CDR3 DNA reads as TGTGCCATCAGAGAGGGACTAGCGGGGCTGATCACAGATACGCAGTATTTT.